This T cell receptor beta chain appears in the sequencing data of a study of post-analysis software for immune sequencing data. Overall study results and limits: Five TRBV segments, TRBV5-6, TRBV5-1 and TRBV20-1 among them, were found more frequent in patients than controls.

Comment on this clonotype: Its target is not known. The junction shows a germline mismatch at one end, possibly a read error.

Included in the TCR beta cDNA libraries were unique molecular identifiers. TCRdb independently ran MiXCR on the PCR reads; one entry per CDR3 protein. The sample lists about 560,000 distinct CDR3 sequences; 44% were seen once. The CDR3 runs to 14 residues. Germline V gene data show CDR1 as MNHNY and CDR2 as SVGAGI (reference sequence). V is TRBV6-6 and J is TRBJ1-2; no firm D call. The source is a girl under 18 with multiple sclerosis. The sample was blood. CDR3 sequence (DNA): TGTGCCGGCAGTTTCGCCGGGCCGAACTATGGCTACACCTTC. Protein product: CAGSFAGPNYGYTF.